This T cell receptor beta chain was found in a study of OX40 agonist ivuxolimab in advanced cancers. Overall study context: Patients achieving partial responses numbered three: one hepatocellular carcinoma case and two cutaneous melanoma cases. Study results and limitations: The authors did not determine the antigen specificity of the expanded peripheral T cells. At 0.1 to 3.0 mg/kg, CD4+ and CD8+ blood T cells expanded clonally by week 6.

As regards this clone: The antigen remains unidentified.

Germline V CDR1 and CDR2: LNHDA, SQIVND (reference sequence). The V end lost 5 bases, the J end lost 3 bases, and 13 bases lay between the germline ends. The CDR3 is made up of 15 amino acids. Assay: immunoSEQ multiplex PCR; the TCRdb copy retains only in-frame clones and omits some. The sample lists tens of thousands of clones; roughly 80% were seen once. This chain connects TRBV19 to TRBJ1-4, with D perhaps TRBD1 (6 bases). The sequence was collected from an adult with an advanced solid tumor such as melanoma, head and neck, liver or kidney cancer. Sequences were derived from CD4+ or CD8+ T cells sorted from blood, sampled in a trial of the OX40 agonist ivuxolimab. The CDR3 is CASSLLDSSNEKLFF. The CDR3, as DNA: TGTGCCAGTAGTTTATTGGACAGCTCTAATGAAAAACTGTTTTTT.